These 23 T cell receptor beta chains came from one sample sequenced in a study of response to subunit inactivated influenza vaccine. TCRdb ran MiXCR on the RT-PCR reads and lists one entry per CDR3 protein. Of roughly 540,000 distinct CDR3 sequences listed, 20% to 25% are singletons. Another study also made use of these data, one on T cells expressing NK-cell markers. In that study: The authors generated TCR beta cDNA through 5'RACE template switching with UMIs.

The material sequenced was CD4+ T cells sorted from PBMCs, taken 12 days after vaccination. Every receptor here comes from a man aged 45-65 years who received an inactivated influenza vaccine.

The V call is TRBV7-2, the J call TRBJ2-5; 9 bases are a match to TRBD2. The V gene end was trimmed by 4 bases and the J gene end by 9 bases; junction bases not matched to a gene: 6. The CDR3 is 13 residues long. Germline V gives CDR1 SGHTA, CDR2 FQGNSA. The chain's CDR3 is CASSSSGVHSQYF. CDR3 DNA sequence: TGTGCCAGCAGCTCTAGCGGGGTCCACTCCCAGTACTTC.

A few counts support this clonotype. The V call is TRBV9, the J call TRBJ2-7, with TRBD2 matching 8 bases. With 4 bases clipped from V and 6 bases from J, the junction kept 9 bases outside the gene matches. This CDR3 comprises 14 residues. Looked up from germline, CDR1 is SGDLS and CDR2 is YYNGEE. The CDR3 reads CASSLSAGDPEQYF. The CDR3 coding sequence is TGTGCCAGCAGCCTGTCAGCGGGAGACCCCGAGCAGTACTTC.

V gene TRBV11-2 combines with J gene TRBJ2-5; 10 positions agree with TRBD2. CDR1 SGHAT and CDR2 FQNNGV come from the germline V gene. V was pared by 1 base and J by 5 bases, with 7 bases of the junction left unmatched. There are 16 residues in the CDR3. The CDR3 sequence: CASSLGGTSGIETQYF. Here the CDR3 DNA reads TGTGCCAGCAGCTTAGGAGGCACTAGCGGGATTGAGACCCAGTACTTC.

This clonotype has just a few counts. The CDR3 sequence is CASSDRQGRSYEQYF. The CDR3 nucleotides read TGTGCCAGCAGCGACCGACAGGGGCGCTCCTACGAGCAGTACTTC. The V call is TRBV21-1, the J call TRBJ2-7; the D segment call TRBD1 is taken from the table without a DNA check. TRBV21-1 represents a pseudogene. The CDR3 covers 15 residues.

This chain links TRBV5-5 with TRBJ2-5; tentative D call: TRBD2 (6 bases). CDR1 is SGHKS and CDR2 is YYEKEE in the germline V gene (reference sequence). Trimming cost V 4 bases and J 5 bases, with 15 bases left between them. The CDR3 covers 14 residues. The CDR3 protein is CASSAGSAKETQYF. CDR3 DNA sequence: TGTGCCAGCAGCGCCGGGAGCGCCAAGGAGACCCAGTACTTC.

This clonotype has a handful of counts. This chain joins TRBV4-2 and TRBJ2-1, with D possibly matching TRBD1 (6 bases). Looked up from germline, CDR1 is LGHNA and CDR2 is YNFKEQ. The CDR3 length is 14 residues. Trimming removed 1 base from V and 4 bases from J, with 8 bases in between. In DNA form, the CDR3 reads TGTGCCAGCAGCCAAGGGGGGCGGTACAATGAGCAGTTCTTC. Its protein is CASSQGGRYNEQFF.

This clonotype appeared many times. This rearrangement joins TRBV7-2 to TRBJ1-5; the D gene is possibly TRBD1 (5 bases). This CDR3 has 13 residues. The germline V gene has CDR1 SGHTA and CDR2 FQGNSA. V was cut by 6 bases and J by 4 bases, with 10 bases left in between. The CDR3 coding sequence is TGTGCCAGCAGTCAACAGGAGAATCAGCCCCAGCATTTT. Amino acids: CASSQQENQPQHF.

This clonotype was seen a few times. The V and J genes are TRBV15 and TRBJ2-3; the D gene is possibly TRBD1 (5 bases). The ends were cut back, 1 base at V and 7 bases at J, with 9 bases in the middle. The CDR3 length is 13 residues. CDR1 LNHNV and CDR2 YYDKDF come from the germline V gene (reference sequence). The CDR3 protein is CATSRATGNTQYF. DNA for the CDR3: TGTGCCACCAGCAGAGCTACAGGAAATACGCAGTATTTT.

This clonotype came up a few times. The chain employs TRBV10-3 and TRBJ2-1; no definite D call. Trimming cost V 4 bases and J 2 bases, with 18 bases left between them. The CDR3 has 17 amino acids. In germline, CDR1 is ENHRY, CDR2 SYGVKD. The CDR3 bases are TGTGCCATCAGTGCCCTGGGCGAGGCAGAGACCTACAATGAGCAGTTCTTC. Translation: CAISALGEAETYNEQFF.

The sample holds a few counts of this clonotype. The chain links TRBV5-1 to TRBJ2-5; 7 bases align to TRBD1. Trimming took 4 bases from V and 2 from J; bases not matched to a gene: 11. The CDR3 consists of 16 residues. CDR1 is SGHRS, CDR2 YFSETQ, per germline. Written as DNA, the CDR3 is TGCGCCAGCAGCCACCGATATGGGACAGCTCAAGAGACCCAGTACTTC. This gives the protein CASSHRYGTAQETQYF.

This clonotype was counted ten times or more. At one of its ends the junction is not consistent with the germline gene, which may arise from a read error. The chain recombines TRBV29-1 with TRBJ2-1, with 9 positions matching TRBD2. From germline, CDR1 is SQVTM and CDR2 ANQGSEA. The CDR3 consists of 15 residues. DNA of the CDR3: TGCAGCGTTTCCCCCAGACTAGCGGCCTATAATGAGCAGTTCTTC. Residues: CSVSPRLAAYNEQFF.

The chain links TRBV9 to TRBJ2-2, with a weak D call TRBD1 (6 bases). The CDR3 has 15 amino acids. Germline V CDR1 and CDR2: SGDLS, YYNGEE. V gave up 4 bases and J gave up 1 base, with 11 bases separating them. The DNA for the CDR3 is TGTGCCAGCAGCACAAACAGGGTGAACACCGGGGAGCTGTTTTTT. This sequence encodes CASSTNRVNTGELFF.

In its sample, this clonotype was seen a few times. This CDR3 reads CASSTNSLGLEQYF. CDR3 coding DNA: TGTGCCAGCAGTACCAACTCTCTCGGGCTCGAGCAGTACTTC. This sequence joins TRBV12-3 or TRBV12-4 and TRBJ2-7; D is unresolved. This CDR3 contains 14 residues. The V end lost 5 bases, the J end lost 6 bases, and 17 bases lay between the germline ends.

This clonotype was detected only a few times. The chain uses TRBV3-1 and TRBJ2-1; D call uncertain. The CDR3 covers 14 residues. Germline V gene sequence: CDR1 LGHDT, CDR2 YNNKEL (reference sequence). V lost 4 bases, J lost 6 bases, and 13 bases lay in between. CDR3 DNA sequence: TGTGCCAGCAGCCGCTCGGACGGTATCAATGAGCAGTTCTTC. Translated, it gives CASSRSDGINEQFF.

This clonotype has a handful of counts. V gene TRBV9 combines with J gene TRBJ2-4; 10 nucleotides align to TRBD1. The germline CDR1 and CDR2 sequences are SGDLS and YYNGEE. The CDR3 extends over 19 amino acids. V was clipped by 3 bases and J by 0 bases; unmatched bases: 12. The CDR3 DNA follows: TGTGCCAGCAGCGCCCGGACAGGGGGGGAGGGACTAGCCAAAAACATTCAGTACTTC. Protein sequence: CASSARTGGEGLAKNIQYF.

The chain uses TRBV20-1 and TRBJ2-4; D remains ambiguous. Germline V gives CDR1 DFQATT, CDR2 SNEGSKA (reference sequence). The CDR3 consists of 12 residues. V lost 6 bases to trimming and J lost 7 bases, with 13 bases between them. The CDR3 reads CSALGFGNIQYF. The CDR3 coding sequence is TGCAGTGCCCTAGGGTTTGGCAACATTCAGTACTTC.

CDR3 sequence (DNA): TGTGCCAGCAGCCAAGGAACGTACCAGGTGACGCAGTATTTT. Protein product: CASSQGTYQVTQYF. This rearrangement joins TRBV4-2 to TRBJ2-3; no clear D. V was clipped by 1 base and J by 9 bases, with 14 bases between them. CDR1 is LGHNA and CDR2 is YNFKEQ in the germline V gene. The CDR3 is 14 residues long.

J is TRBJ2-1 and V is TRBV7-6, with 8 bases lining up with TRBD1. With V trimmed by 4 bases and J by 2 bases, 7 bases remained unmatched. The CDR3 consists of 16 residues. Germline CDR1 reads SGHVS; CDR2 reads FNYEAQ. CDR3 protein: CASSSLQGVTYNEQFF. The CDR3 nucleotides read TGTGCCAGCAGCTCTTTACAGGGGGTTACCTACAATGAGCAGTTCTTC.

This clonotype was counted only a few times. The genes are TRBV4-1 and TRBJ2-3, with D tentatively TRBD1 or TRBD2 (6 bases each). Germline CDR1 and CDR2: MGHRA and YSYEKL. The CDR3 covers 17 residues. V lost 5 bases and J 4 bases, leaving 22 bases between the germline ends. Written as DNA, the CDR3 is TGCGCCAGCAGCTTACAAAGGGGCGTCGGGGGCGCAGATACGCAGTATTTT. Its translation is CASSLQRGVGGADTQYF.

The chain joins TRBV20-1 to TRBJ2-1; 7 nucleotides line up with TRBD2. J was trimmed by 7 bases and V by 6 bases; bases with no gene match: 24. Germline V lookup: CDR1 DFQATT, CDR2 SNEGSKA (reference sequence). The CDR3 spans 18 residues. The CDR3 region is CSANVFREGSLGRNEQFF. The CDR3 nucleotides are TGCAGTGCGAATGTGTTCAGGGAGGGGAGTTTGGGCAGGAATGAGCAGTTCTTC.

The J gene is TRBJ1-1, the V gene TRBV20-1; maybe TRBD1 (6 bases). The CDR3 is made up of 13 amino acids. Trimming pared 4 bases from V and 1 base from J, leaving 10 bases between. In germline, CDR1 is DFQATT, CDR2 SNEGSKA (reference sequence). The CDR3 nucleotides read TGCAGTGCTATCCCGACAGGGAACACTGAAGCTTTCTTT. This gives the protein CSAIPTGNTEAFF.

CDR3 coding DNA: TGCAGTGCTAGCCGGGACAGGGGGGTCTCCACAGATACGCAGTATTTT. Amino acids: CSASRDRGVSTDTQYF. The J gene is TRBJ2-3, the V gene TRBV20-1; 11 bases map to TRBD1. Per germline, CDR1 DFQATT and CDR2 SNEGSKA (reference sequence). With V trimmed by 3 bases and J by 2 bases, 7 bases remained unmatched. This CDR3 contains 16 residues.

This clonotype occurred a few times. The gene calls are TRBV4-2 and TRBJ2-2, with D perhaps TRBD1 (6 bases). This CDR3 region has 16 residues. V was clipped by 4 bases and J by 2 bases, with 14 bases between them. Germline V gene sequence: CDR1 LGHNA, CDR2 YNFKEQ. The CDR3 here is CASSPPGHGNTGELFF. The CDR3, as DNA: TGTGCCAGCAGCCCCCCGGGACATGGAAACACCGGGGAGCTGTTTTTT.